These 28 T cell receptor beta chains came from one sample sequenced in a study of CD8 T cells in Susac syndrome. Reverse transcription of roughly 0.5 to 1 ug RNA was performed with random hexamers. Each CDR3 protein is one row after TCRdb ran MiXCR on the immunoSEQ multiplex PCR reads. Of 150,000 to 200,000 distinct CDR3 sequences in the sample, about 91% were seen once. Sequencing used CD4+ T cells from PBMCs. The origin of the receptors is a human donor with Susac syndrome.

J is TRBJ2-7 and V is TRBV4-1; D is ambiguous. Germline assignment: CDR1 MGHRA and CDR2 YSYEKL. This CDR3 is built from 14 residues. The V end was cut by 2 bases, the J end by 2 bases, with 10 bases between. In nucleotides, the CDR3 is TGCGCCAGCAGCCAATACTATCGCACCTACGAGCAGTACTTC. Its translation is CASSQYYRTYEQYF.

The chain couples TRBV3-1 to TRBJ1-1; D unresolved. The CDR3 loop spans 12 amino acids. CDR1 and CDR2 from the germline V gene are LGHDT and YNNKEL (reference sequence). With 0 bases removed from V and 7 bases from J, the gap between germline ends came to 6 bases. The DNA of the CDR3 is TGTGCCAGCAGCCAAGACCAACTTGAAGCTTTCTTT. It specifies CASSQDQLEAFF.

CDR3 sequence (DNA): TGTGCCAGCAGCCTATACGACAGCACAGATACGCAGTATTTT. Protein sequence: CASSLYDSTDTQYF. This chain connects TRBV3-1 to TRBJ2-3; no definite D call. The CDR3 is 14 residues long. Germline-derived CDR1 and CDR2 are LGHDT and YNNKEL (reference sequence). Trimming cost V 4 bases and J 0 bases, with 8 bases left between them.

On this clonotype itself: The junction departs from germline at one end; a sequencing error may be responsible. This chain links TRBV10-3 with TRBJ2-6, with D perhaps TRBD1 (6 bases). This CDR3 has 20 amino acids. Germline assignment: CDR1 ENHRY and CDR2 SYGVKD. The CDR3 spells CANSRGRGSKSISGANVLTF. The CDR3 DNA is TGTGCCAACAGTCGGGGTAGGGGGTCAAAAAGTATCTCTGGGGCCAACGTCCTGACTTTC.

This chain links TRBV5-6 with TRBJ2-5; no definite D call. V lost 2 bases, J lost 7 bases, and 18 bases lay in between. CDR3 length: 15 residues. Germline V CDR1 and CDR2: SGHDT, YYEEEE. CDR3 DNA sequence: TGTGCCAGCAGCTTCAATTTTGCAGGTGGGGTGACCCAGTACTTC. It encodes CASSFNFAGGVTQYF. The entire variable domain, with the rest obtained from reference TRBV5-6 and TRBJ2-5, is as follows: DAGVTQSPTHLIKTRGQQVTLRCSPKSGHDTVSWYQQALGQGPQFIFQYYEEEERQRGNFPDRFSGHQFPNYSSELNVNALLLGDSALYLCASSFNFAGGVTQYFGPGTRLLVL.

In its sample, this clonotype was seen a few times. This chain uses TRBV4-1 with TRBJ1-5, with D uncertain. This CDR3 has 13 amino acids. V was trimmed by 0 bases and J by 8 bases, leaving 8 bases between them. Germline V gene lookup returns CDR1 MGHRA and CDR2 YSYEKL. CDR3 region: CASSQDVLEPQHF. The CDR3 nucleotides read TGCGCCAGCAGCCAAGATGTTTTGGAGCCCCAGCATTTT.

This sequence joins TRBV2 and TRBJ2-7; D remains unclear. CDR1 is SNHLY and CDR2 is FYNNEI in the germline V gene. This CDR3 has 14 amino acids. Trimming cost V 6 bases and J 2 bases, with 14 bases left between them. In DNA, the CDR3 is TGTGCCAGCAGGCTGGGCAGGCAAACCTACGAGCAGTACTTC. Translation gives CASRLGRQTYEQYF.

V usage is TRBV12-3 or TRBV12-4 and J usage is TRBJ1-5; D remains unclear. Trimming cost V 5 bases and J 5 bases, with 10 bases left between them. The CDR3 totals 13 residues. CDR3 loop: CASSGGGYQPQHF. CDR3 DNA: TGTGCCAGCAGTGGAGGTGGCTATCAGCCCCAGCATTTT.

The J gene is TRBJ2-1, the V gene TRBV13, with D perhaps matching TRBD2 (5 bases). V was cut by 0 bases and J by 7 bases, with 7 bases left in between. Germline CDR1 PRHDT, CDR2 FYEKMQ (reference sequence). This CDR3 is 13 amino acids long. CDR3 protein: CASSLGTGNEQFF. CDR3 DNA: TGTGCCAGCAGCTTAGGCACGGGAAATGAGCAGTTCTTC.

The rearrangement uses TRBV12-3 or TRBV12-4 and TRBJ1-1; D gene uncertain. V lost 7 bases and J 3 bases, leaving 12 bases between the germline ends. This CDR3 has 13 residues. The DNA of the CDR3 is TGTGCCAGCACCAAAGGGATTGACACTGAAGCTTTCTTT. It translates to CASTKGIDTEAFF.

This clonotype was seen a handful of times. The rearrangement joins TRBV6-5 to TRBJ1-2; perhaps TRBD1 as D (6 bases). Germline assignment: CDR1 MNHEY and CDR2 SVGAGI. With 2 bases removed from V and 6 bases from J, the gap between germline ends came to 13 bases. CDR3 length: 14 residues. For the CDR3, the DNA is TGTGCCAGCAGTTACCACAGGGAAGAGAATGGCTACACCTTC. It codes for CASSYHREENGYTF.

This clonotype was counted a few times. V gene TRBV5-1 combines with J gene TRBJ2-1; 8 bases map to TRBD2. Germline assignment: CDR1 SGHRS and CDR2 YFSETQ. Germline trimming cut 5 bases from V and 4 bases from J; bases unmatched to any gene: 11. The CDR3 has 16 residues. The CDR3 protein is CASSGGGSGVYNEQFF. The CDR3 DNA reads TGCGCCAGCAGTGGGGGAGGTAGCGGGGTTTACAATGAGCAGTTCTTC.

This clonotype showed up just once. The chain combines TRBV20-1 with TRBJ1-6, with 7 bases lining up with TRBD1. Germline values: CDR1 DFQATT, CDR2 SNEGSKA (reference sequence). The ends lost 6 bases at V and 5 bases at J; junction bases unmatched: 7. The length of the CDR3 is 14 residues. The CDR3 DNA reads as TGCAGTGCAAGTACCGACAGGGATAATTCACCCCTCCACTTT. Its translation: CSASTDRDNSPLHF.

This sequence joins TRBV20-1 and TRBJ2-3; 10 bases agree with TRBD2. Germline CDR1 and CDR2: DFQATT and SNEGSKA (reference sequence). The CDR3 loop spans 16 amino acids. With 5 bases clipped from V and 5 bases from J, the junction kept 13 bases outside the gene matches. CDR3 sequence reads: CSAPPRLAGAGDTQYF. CDR3 coding DNA: TGCAGTGCTCCCCCCCGGCTAGCGGGAGCGGGAGATACGCAGTATTTT.

This clonotype came up once. The junction departs from germline at one end; a sequencing error may be responsible. The chain carries TRBV7-7 and TRBJ2-2; D may be TRBD1 (5 bases). Germline V gene data show CDR1 as SSHAT and CDR2 as FNYEAQ (reference sequence). The CDR3 consists of 14 residues. CDR3 residues: CASSLLGATGELFF. The CDR3 bases are TGTGCTAGCAGCTTACTTGGGGCTACCGGGGAGCTGTTTTTT.

The chain joins TRBV19 to TRBJ2-1; TRBD2 agrees at 11 bases. The V segment lost 0 bases and the J segment 6 bases; nucleotides outside the gene matches: 19. CDR1 is LNHDA and CDR2 is SQIVND in the germline V gene (reference sequence). This CDR3 contains 21 residues. CDR3 residues: CASSIDSWPLAGGPLGNEQFF. The CDR3 DNA is TGTGCCAGTAGTATAGATTCTTGGCCTCTAGCGGGAGGTCCCCTTGGCAATGAGCAGTTCTTC.

This chain joins TRBV28 and TRBJ2-7; perhaps TRBD1 as D (5 bases). The CDR3 totals 13 residues. The ends were cut back, 2 bases at V and 6 bases at J, with 11 bases in the middle. The germline V gene encodes CDR1 MDHEN and CDR2 SYDVKM. The CDR3 DNA reads as TGTGCCAGCAGTTTAGGTCAGGGCGGCGAGCAGTACTTC. It encodes CASSLGQGGEQYF.

This chain uses TRBV12-3 or TRBV12-4 with TRBJ2-1, with 9 positions matching TRBD2. This CDR3 contains 15 residues. After removal of 3 bases from V and 7 bases from J, the junction contained 7 bases not matched to a gene. The CDR3 loop is CASSFGRGGRNEQFF. The CDR3 DNA reads as TGTGCCAGCAGTTTCGGGCGGGGGGGCCGTAATGAGCAGTTCTTC.

This chain uses TRBV4-1 with TRBJ2-5; D remains unclear. Germline assignment: CDR1 MGHRA and CDR2 YSYEKL. V lost 1 base to trimming and J lost 4 bases, with 7 bases between them. The CDR3 has 13 amino acids. The CDR3 here is CASSQVVGETQYF. The CDR3 DNA sequence: TGCGCCAGCAGCCAAGTCGTAGGAGAGACCCAGTACTTC.

The rearrangement uses TRBV5-1 and TRBJ2-1; tentative D call: TRBD2 (6 bases). Germline V gene sequence: CDR1 SGHRS, CDR2 YFSETQ. Trimming left V 4 bases short and J 4 bases short, with 12 bases between. The CDR3 spans 14 residues. CDR3 nucleotides: TGCGCCAGCAGCCAGGAGGGAAGGTACAATGAGCAGTTCTTC. This encodes CASSQEGRYNEQFF.

The chain couples TRBV3-1 to TRBJ2-5, with D uncertain. Germline values: CDR1 LGHDT, CDR2 YNNKEL (reference sequence). The CDR3 runs to 16 residues. V gave up 0 bases and J gave up 5 bases, with 16 bases separating them. The CDR3 is CASSQDRTALGETQYF. CDR3 DNA sequence: TGTGCCAGCAGCCAAGATCGTACAGCTTTAGGTGAGACCCAGTACTTC.

This sequence joins TRBV19 and TRBJ2-7; D may be TRBD1 (7 bases). Germline assignment: CDR1 LNHDA and CDR2 SQIVND (reference sequence). V was clipped by 6 bases and J by 0 bases, with 15 bases between them. This CDR3 region has 15 residues. Here the CDR3 reads CASRGGQGVSYEQYF. Written as DNA, the CDR3 is TGTGCCAGTAGAGGAGGGCAGGGGGTCTCCTACGAGCAGTACTTC.

J is TRBJ1-2 and V is TRBV25-1; TRBD1 matches at 10 bases. Per the germline V gene, CDR1 is MGHDK and CDR2 is SYGVNS. Losses at the gene ends were 3 bases for V and 8 bases for J; bases not matched to a gene: 9. The CDR3 runs 15 residues. The CDR3 reads CASSDSGQGLGGYTF. CDR3 bases: TGTGCCAGCAGTGATTCGGGACAGGGGCTCGGGGGCTACACCTTC.

The rearrangement links TRBV4-1 to TRBJ1-3, with TRBD1 matching 7 bases. From germline, CDR1 is MGHRA and CDR2 YSYEKL. This CDR3 spans 17 amino acids. The V and J ends lost 2 bases and 0 bases, in that order; junction bases with no gene match: 7. The CDR3 bases are TGCGCCAGCAGCCAACCCGGACAGGAGAGCTCTGGAAACACCATATATTTT. Amino acids: CASSQPGQESSGNTIYF.

The V call is TRBV12-3 or TRBV12-4, the J call TRBJ2-7; D is unresolved. V lost 1 base and J 7 bases, leaving 14 bases between the germline ends. The CDR3 consists of 14 residues. The CDR3 is CASSLGAGVGEQYF. In DNA, the CDR3 is TGTGCCAGCAGTTTAGGGGCAGGTGTGGGAGAGCAGTACTTC.

The rearrangement joins TRBV9 to TRBJ1-1, with a possible D match to TRBD1 (5 bases). The CDR3 runs to 12 residues. V was pared by 4 bases and J by 8 bases, with 12 bases between. Germline V gene data show CDR1 as SGDLS and CDR2 as YYNGEE. Here the CDR3 DNA reads TGTGCCAGCAGCCTCCGAGAGGGGGAAGCTTTCTTT. It specifies CASSLREGEAFF. The full variable domain, completed using reference TRBV9 and TRBJ1-1, is DSGVTQTPKHLITATGQRVTLRCSPRSGDLSVYWYQQSLDQGLQFLIQYYNGEERAKGNILERFSAQQFPDLHSELNLSSLELGDSALYFCASSLREGEAFFGQGTRLTVV.

This chain connects TRBV5-4 to TRBJ2-1; TRBD2 might be the D (6 bases). Trimming shortened V by 0 bases and J by 4 bases, and 14 bases separated the two germline ends. CDR1 and CDR2 from the germline V gene are SGHNT and YYREEE (reference sequence). The length of the CDR3 is 16 residues. The CDR3 loop reads CASSLGRGTIYNEQFF. As DNA, the CDR3 is TGTGCCAGCAGCTTGGGACGGGGGACGATTTACAATGAGCAGTTCTTC.

This rearrangement joins TRBV6-1 to TRBJ1-1; D possibly corresponds to TRBD1 (6 bases). With 4 bases removed from V and 3 bases from J, the gap between germline ends came to 12 bases. The CDR3 length is 14 residues. The germline V gene encodes CDR1 MNHNS and CDR2 SASEGT. DNA of the CDR3: TGTGCCAGCAGTGTCCGGGAGGGGGACACTGAAGCTTTCTTT. Translation: CASSVREGDTEAFF.